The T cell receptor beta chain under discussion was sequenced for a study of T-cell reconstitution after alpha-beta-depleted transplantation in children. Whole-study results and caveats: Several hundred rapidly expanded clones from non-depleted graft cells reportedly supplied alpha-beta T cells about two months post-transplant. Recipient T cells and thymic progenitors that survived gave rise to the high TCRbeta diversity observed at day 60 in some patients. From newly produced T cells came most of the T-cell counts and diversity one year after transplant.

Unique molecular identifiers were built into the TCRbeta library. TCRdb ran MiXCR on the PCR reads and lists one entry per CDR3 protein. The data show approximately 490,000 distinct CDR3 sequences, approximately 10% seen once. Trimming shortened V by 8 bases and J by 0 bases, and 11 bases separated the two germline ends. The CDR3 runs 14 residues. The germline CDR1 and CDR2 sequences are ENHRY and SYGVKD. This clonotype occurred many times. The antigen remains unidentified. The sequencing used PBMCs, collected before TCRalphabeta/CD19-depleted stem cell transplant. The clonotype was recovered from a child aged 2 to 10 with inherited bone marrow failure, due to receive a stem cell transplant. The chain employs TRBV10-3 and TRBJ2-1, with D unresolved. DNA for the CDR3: TGTGCCATCTCGAGGCGCGACTCCTACAATGAGCAGTTCTTC. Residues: CAISRRDSYNEQFF.